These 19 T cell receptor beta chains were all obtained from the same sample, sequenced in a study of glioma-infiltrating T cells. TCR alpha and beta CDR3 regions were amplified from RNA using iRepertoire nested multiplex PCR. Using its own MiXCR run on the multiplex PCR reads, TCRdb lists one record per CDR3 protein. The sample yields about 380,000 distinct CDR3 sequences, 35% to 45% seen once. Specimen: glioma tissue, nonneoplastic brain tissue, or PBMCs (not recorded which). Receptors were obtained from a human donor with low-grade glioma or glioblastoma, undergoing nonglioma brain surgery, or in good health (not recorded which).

In DNA, the CDR3 is TGTGCCATCAGTGAGTCGACAGGGGGTGCATTCTTT. Protein product: CAISESTGGAFF. This sequence joins TRBV10-3 and TRBJ1-1; 9 bases map to TRBD1. Trimming at V came to 0 bases and at J to 14 bases, leaving 4 bases not matched to a gene. This CDR3 comprises 12 residues. Germline CDR1 and CDR2: ENHRY and SYGVKD.

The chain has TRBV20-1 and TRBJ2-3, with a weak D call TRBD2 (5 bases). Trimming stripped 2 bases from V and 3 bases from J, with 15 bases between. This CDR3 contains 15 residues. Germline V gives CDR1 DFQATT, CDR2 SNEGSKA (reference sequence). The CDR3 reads CSARFWVGGTDTQYF. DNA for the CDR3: TGCAGTGCTAGATTCTGGGTGGGCGGGACAGATACGCAGTATTTT.

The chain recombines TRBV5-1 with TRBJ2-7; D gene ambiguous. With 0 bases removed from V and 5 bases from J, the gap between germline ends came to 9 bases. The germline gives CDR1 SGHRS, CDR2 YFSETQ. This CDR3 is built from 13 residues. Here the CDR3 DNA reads TGCGCCAGCAGCTTGGGTCCCTCGCACGAGCAGTACTTC. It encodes CASSLGPSHEQYF.

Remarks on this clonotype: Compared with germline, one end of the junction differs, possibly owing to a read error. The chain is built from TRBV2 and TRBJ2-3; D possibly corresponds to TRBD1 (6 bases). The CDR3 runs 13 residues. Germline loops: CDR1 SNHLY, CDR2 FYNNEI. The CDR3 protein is CAGRQERTDTQYF. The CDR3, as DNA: TGTGCCGGCAGACAGGAGCGCACAGATACGCAGTATTTT.

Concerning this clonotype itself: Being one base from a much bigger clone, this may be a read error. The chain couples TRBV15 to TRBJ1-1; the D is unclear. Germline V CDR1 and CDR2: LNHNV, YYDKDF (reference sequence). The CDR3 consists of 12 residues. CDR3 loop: CATCRSRDEAFF. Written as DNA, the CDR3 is TGTGCCACCTGCAGAAGCAGAGATGAAGCTTTCTTT.

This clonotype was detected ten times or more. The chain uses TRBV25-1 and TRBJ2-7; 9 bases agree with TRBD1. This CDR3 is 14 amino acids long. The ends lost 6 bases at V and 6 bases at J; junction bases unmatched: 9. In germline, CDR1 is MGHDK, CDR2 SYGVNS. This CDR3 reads CASRSDRGPSEQYF. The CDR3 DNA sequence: TGTGCCAGCAGATCGGACAGGGGCCCTTCCGAGCAGTACTTC.

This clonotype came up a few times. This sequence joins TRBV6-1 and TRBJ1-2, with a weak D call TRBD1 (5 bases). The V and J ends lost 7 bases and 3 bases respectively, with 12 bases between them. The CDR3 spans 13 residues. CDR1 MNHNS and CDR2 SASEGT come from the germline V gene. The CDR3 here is CASTPGGDYGYTF. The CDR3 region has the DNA TGTGCCAGCACCCCGGGGGGGGACTATGGCTACACCTTC.

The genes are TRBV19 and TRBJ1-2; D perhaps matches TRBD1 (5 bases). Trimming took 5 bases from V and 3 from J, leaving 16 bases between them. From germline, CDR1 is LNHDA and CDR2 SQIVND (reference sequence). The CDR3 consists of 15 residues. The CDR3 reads CASSFLGGGYYGYTF. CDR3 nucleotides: TGTGCCAGTAGTTTCCTCGGGGGGGGATACTATGGCTACACCTTC.

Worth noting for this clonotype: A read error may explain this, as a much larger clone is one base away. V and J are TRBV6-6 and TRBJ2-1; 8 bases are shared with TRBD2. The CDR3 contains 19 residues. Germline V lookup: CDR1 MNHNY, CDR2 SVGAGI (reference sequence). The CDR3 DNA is TGTACCAGCAGTTACCCGAGCGGGGGCCCCACCTACCCCTACAATGAGCAGTTCTTC. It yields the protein CTSSYPSGGPTYPYNEQFF.

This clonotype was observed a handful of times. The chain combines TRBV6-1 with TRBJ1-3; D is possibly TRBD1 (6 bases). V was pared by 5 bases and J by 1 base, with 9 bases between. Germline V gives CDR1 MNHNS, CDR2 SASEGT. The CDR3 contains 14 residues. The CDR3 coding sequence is TGTGCCAGCAGTCAAGGGACATCTGGAAACACCATATATTTT. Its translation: CASSQGTSGNTIYF.

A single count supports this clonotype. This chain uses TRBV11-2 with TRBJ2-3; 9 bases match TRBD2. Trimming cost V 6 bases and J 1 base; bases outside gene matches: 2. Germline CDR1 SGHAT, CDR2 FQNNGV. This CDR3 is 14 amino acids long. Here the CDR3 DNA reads TGTGCCAGCAGGGGGACTAGCCGCACAGATACGCAGTATTTT. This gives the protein CASRGTSRTDTQYF.

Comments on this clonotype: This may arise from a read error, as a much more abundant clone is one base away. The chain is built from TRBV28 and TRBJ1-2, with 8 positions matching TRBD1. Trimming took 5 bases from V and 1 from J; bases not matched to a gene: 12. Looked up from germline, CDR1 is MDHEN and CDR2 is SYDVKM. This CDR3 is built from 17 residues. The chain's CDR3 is CASSDPRDRTHNYGYTF. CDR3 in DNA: TGTGCCAGCAGTGACCCCCGGGACAGGACTCATAACTATGGCTACACCTTC.

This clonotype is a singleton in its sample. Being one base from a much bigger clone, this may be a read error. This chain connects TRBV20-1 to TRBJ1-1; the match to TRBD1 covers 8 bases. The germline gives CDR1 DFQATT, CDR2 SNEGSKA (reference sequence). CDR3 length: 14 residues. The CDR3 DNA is TGCAGTGCTAGGAAACAGGGGGTCGGCACTAAAGCTTTCTTT. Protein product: CSARKQGVGTKAFF.

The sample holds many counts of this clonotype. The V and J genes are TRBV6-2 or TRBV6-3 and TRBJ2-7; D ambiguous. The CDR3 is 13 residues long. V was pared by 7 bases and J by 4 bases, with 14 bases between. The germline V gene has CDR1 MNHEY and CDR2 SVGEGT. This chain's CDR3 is CASTGRRIYEQYF. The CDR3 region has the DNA TGTGCCAGCACCGGGCGACGAATTTACGAGCAGTACTTC.

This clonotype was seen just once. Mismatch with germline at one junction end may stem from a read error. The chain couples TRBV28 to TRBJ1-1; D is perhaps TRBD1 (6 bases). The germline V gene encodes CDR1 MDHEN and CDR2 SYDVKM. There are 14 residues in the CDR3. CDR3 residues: CVSSRDTRNTEAFF. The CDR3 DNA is TGTGTCAGCAGTCGGGACACAAGAAACACTGAAGCTTTCTTT. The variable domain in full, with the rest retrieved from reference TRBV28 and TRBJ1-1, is DVKVTQSSRYLVKRTGEKVFLECVQDMDHENMFWYRQDPGLGLRLIYFSYDVKMKEKGDIPEGYSVSREKKERFSLILESASTNQTSMYLCVSSRDTRNTEAFFGQGTRLTVV.

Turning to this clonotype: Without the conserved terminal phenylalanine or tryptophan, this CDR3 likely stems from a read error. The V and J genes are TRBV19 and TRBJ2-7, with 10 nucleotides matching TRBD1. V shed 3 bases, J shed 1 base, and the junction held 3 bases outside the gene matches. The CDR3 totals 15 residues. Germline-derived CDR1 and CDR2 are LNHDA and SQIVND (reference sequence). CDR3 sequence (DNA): TGTGCCAGTAGTATCCGGACAGGGGGTTCCTACGAGCAGTACCTC. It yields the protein CASSIRTGGSYEQYL.

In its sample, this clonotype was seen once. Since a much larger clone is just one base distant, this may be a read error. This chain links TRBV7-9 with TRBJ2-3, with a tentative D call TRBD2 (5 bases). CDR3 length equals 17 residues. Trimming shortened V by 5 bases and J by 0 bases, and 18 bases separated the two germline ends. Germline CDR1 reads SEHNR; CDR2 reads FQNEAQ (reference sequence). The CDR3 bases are TGTGCCAGCAGCCGGGCCCGAGGGAAATATAGCACAGATACGCAGTATTTT. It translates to CASSRARGKYSTDTQYF.

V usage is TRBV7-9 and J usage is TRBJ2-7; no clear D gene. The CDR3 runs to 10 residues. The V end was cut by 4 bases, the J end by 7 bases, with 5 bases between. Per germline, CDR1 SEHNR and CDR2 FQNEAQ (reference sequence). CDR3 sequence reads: CASSSSEQYF. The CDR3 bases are TGTGCCAGCAGCTCTTCGGAGCAGTACTTC.

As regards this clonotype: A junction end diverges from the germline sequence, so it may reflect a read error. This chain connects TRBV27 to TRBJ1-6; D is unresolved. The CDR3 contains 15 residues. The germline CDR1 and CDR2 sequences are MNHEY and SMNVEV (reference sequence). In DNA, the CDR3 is TGTGCCAGCAGTTTAACTCGGACCAGCAATACACCCCACCACTTT. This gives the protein CASSLTRTSNTPHHF.